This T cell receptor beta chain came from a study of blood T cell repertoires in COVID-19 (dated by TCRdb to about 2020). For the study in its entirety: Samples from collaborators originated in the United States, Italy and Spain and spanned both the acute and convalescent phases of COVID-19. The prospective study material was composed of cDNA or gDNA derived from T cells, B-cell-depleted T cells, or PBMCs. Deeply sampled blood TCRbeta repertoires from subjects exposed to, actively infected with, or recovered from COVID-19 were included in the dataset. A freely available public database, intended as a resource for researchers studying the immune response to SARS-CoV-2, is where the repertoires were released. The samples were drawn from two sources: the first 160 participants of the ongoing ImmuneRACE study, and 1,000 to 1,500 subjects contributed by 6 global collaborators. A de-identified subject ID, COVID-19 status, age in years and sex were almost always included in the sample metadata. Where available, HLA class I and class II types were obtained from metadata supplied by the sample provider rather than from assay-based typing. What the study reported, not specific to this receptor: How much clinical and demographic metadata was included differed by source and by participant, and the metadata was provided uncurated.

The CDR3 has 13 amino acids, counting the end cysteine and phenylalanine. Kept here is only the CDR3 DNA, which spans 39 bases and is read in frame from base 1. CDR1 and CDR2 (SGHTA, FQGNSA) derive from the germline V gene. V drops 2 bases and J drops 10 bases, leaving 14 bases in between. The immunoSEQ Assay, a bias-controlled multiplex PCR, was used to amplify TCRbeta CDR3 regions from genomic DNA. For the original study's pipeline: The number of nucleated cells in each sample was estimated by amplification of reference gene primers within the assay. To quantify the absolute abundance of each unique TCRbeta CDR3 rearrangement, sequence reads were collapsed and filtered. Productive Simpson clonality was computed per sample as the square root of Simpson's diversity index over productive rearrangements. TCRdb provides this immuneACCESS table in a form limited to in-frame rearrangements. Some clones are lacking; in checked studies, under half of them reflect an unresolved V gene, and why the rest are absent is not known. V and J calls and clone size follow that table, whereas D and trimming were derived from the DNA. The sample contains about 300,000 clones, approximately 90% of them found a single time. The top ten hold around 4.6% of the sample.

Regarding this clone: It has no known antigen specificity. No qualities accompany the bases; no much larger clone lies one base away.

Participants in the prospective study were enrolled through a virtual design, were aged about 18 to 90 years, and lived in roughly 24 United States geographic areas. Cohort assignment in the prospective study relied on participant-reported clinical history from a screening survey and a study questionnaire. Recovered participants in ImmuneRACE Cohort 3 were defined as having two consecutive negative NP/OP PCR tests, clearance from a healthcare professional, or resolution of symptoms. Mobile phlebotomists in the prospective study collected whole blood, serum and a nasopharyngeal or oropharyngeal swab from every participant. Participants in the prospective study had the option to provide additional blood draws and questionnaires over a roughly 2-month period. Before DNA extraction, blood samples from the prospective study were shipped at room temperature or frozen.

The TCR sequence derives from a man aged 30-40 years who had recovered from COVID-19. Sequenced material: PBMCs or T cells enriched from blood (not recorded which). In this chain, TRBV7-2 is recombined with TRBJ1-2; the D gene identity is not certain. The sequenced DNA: TGTGCCAGCAGCTTACTTGAGACACTTTACTACACCTTC. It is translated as CASSLLETLYYTF.